This record concerns one T cell receptor beta chain sequence. As originally analysed: Scientists estimated how many nucleated cells there were by amplifying reference gene primers. Libraries were prepared by immunoSEQ multiplex PCR; TCRdb keeps only in-frame clonotypes and omits some of them. The D gene and trimming were derived from the DNA, and the V and J assignments and clone size from that table. The repertoire includes more than 110,000 clones, 84% of them detected once, and around 45% sits in the top ten. This entry is derived from a study of blood T cell repertoires in COVID-19. Across the study: Sites across the United States, Italy and Spain contributed samples from acute and convalescent COVID-19.

The sequence derives from a human donor in a cohort sampled during active COVID-19. The sequenced material came from peripheral blood.

CDR3 protein: CASSLVTGMNSPLHF. In DNA form, the CDR3 reads TGTGCCAGCAGCTTAGTAACAGGGATGAATTCACCCCTCCACTTT. This sequence joins TRBV7-2 and TRBJ1-6, with D possibly matching TRBD1 (6 bases). There are 15 residues in the CDR3. V gave up 1 base and J gave up 7 bases, with 11 bases separating them. Germline V gene data show CDR1 as SGHTA and CDR2 as FQGNSA.